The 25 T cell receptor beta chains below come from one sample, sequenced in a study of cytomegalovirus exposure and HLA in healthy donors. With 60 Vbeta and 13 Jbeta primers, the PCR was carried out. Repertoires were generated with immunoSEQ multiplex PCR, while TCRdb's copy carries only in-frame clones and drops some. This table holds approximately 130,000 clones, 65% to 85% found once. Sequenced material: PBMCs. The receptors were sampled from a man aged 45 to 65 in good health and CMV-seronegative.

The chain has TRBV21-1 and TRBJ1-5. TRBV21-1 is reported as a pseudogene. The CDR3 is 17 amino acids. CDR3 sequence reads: CASSKIGVGHSNQPQHF. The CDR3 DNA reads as TGTGCCAGCAGCAAAATCGGGGTAGGTCATAGCAATCAGCCCCAGCATTTT.

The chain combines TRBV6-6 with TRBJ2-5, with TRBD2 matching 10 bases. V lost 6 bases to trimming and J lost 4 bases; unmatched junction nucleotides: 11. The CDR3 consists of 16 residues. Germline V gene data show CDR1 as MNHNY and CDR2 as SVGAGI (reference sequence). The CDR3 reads CASRQASGSSRETQYF. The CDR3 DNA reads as TGTGCCAGCAGGCAAGCTAGCGGGAGTAGTCGAGAGACCCAGTACTTC.

CDR3 amino acids: CASSSSGGAKKSSGANVLTF. As DNA, the CDR3 is TGTGCCAGTAGTTCCAGCGGGGGGGCCAAGAAAAGCTCTGGGGCCAACGTCCTGACTTTC. The chain recombines TRBV19 with TRBJ2-6; 10 nucleotides align to TRBD2. The V and J ends lost 5 bases and 0 bases, in that order; junction bases with no gene match: 13. The CDR3 consists of 20 residues. Germline V gene lookup returns CDR1 LNHDA and CDR2 SQIVND (reference sequence). Looking up the rest from reference TRBV19 and TRBJ2-6 gives the full variable domain: DGGITQSPKYLFRKEGQNVTLSCEQNLNHDAMYWYRQDPGQGLRLIYYSQIVNDFQKGDIAEGYSVSREKKESFPLTVTSAQKNPTAFYLCASSSSGGAKKSSGANVLTFGAGSRLTVL.

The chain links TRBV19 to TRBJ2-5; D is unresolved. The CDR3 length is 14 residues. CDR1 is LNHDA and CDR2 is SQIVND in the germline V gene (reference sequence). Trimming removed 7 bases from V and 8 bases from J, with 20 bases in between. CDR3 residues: CASNRGVGPNTQYF. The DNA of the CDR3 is TGTGCCAGTAATCGAGGAGTTGGCCCGAATACCCAGTACTTC.

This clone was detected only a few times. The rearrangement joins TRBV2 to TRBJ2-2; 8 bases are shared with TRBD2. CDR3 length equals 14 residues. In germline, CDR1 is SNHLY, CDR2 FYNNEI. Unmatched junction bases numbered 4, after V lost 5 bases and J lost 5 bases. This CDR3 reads CASSWGLETGELFF. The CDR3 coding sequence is TGTGCCAGCAGTTGGGGACTAGAAACCGGGGAGCTGTTTTTT. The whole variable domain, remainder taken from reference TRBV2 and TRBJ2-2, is EPEVTQTPSHQVTQMGQEVILRCVPISNHLYFYWYRQILGQKVEFLVSFYNNEISEKSEIFDDQFSVERPDGSNFTLKIRSTKLEDSAMYFCASSWGLETGELFFGEGSRLTVL.

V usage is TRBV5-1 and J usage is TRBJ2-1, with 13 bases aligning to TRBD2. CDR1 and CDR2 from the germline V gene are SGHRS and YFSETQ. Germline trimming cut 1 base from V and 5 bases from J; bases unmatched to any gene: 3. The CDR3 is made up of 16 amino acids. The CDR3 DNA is TGCGCCAGCAGCTTGCCCGGGACTAGCGGGGACAATGAGCAGTTCTTC. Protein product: CASSLPGTSGDNEQFF.

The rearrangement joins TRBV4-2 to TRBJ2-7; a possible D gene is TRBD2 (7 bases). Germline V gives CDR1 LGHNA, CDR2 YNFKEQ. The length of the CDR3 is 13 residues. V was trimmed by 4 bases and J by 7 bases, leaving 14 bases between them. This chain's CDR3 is CASSRGGANEQYF. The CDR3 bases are TGTGCCAGCAGCCGGGGGGGGGCAAATGAGCAGTACTTC.

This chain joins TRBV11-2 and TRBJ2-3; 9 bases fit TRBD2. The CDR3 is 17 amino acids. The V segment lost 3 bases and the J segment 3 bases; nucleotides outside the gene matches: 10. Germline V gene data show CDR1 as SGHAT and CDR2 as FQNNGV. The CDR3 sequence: CASSFYSGSVGTDTQYF. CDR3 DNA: TGTGCCAGCAGCTTCTATAGCGGGAGTGTTGGGACAGATACGCAGTATTTT.

CDR3 amino acids: CAWSVGTPYEQYF. In DNA form, the CDR3 reads TGTGCCTGGAGTGTAGGGACACCCTACGAGCAGTACTTC. The chain carries TRBV30 and TRBJ2-7; possible D gene TRBD1, 6 bases. From germline, CDR1 is GTSNPN and CDR2 SVGIG (reference sequence). The CDR3 contains 13 residues. Deletions cut 0 bases from V and 2 bases from J, with 8 bases between.

For the CDR3, the DNA is TGCGCCAGCAGAAGCGGGGCGGAAAACAATGAGCAGTTCTTC. Its protein is CASRSGAENNEQFF. This sequence joins TRBV5-1 and TRBJ2-1; TRBD2 matches 7 bases. The CDR3 loop spans 14 amino acids. The junction had 7 bases not matched to a gene; V was cut back by 5 bases and J by 5 bases. Germline V CDR1 and CDR2: SGHRS, YFSETQ.

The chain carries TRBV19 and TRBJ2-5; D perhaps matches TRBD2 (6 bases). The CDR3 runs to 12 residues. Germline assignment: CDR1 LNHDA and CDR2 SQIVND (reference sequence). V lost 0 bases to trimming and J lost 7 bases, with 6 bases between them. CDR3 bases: TGTGCCAGTAGTATAGAGGGAGGGACCCAGTACTTC. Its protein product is CASSIEGGTQYF.

CDR3 DNA: TGTGCCAGCAGCTTAACTAGCGGGGGCTACGAGCAGTACTTC. Residues: CASSLTSGGYEQYF. The rearrangement joins TRBV5-4 to TRBJ2-7; 11 bases agree with TRBD2. After removal of 2 bases from V and 3 bases from J, the junction contained 1 base not matched to a gene. Per the germline V gene, CDR1 is SGHNT and CDR2 is YYREEE (reference sequence). The CDR3 totals 14 residues.

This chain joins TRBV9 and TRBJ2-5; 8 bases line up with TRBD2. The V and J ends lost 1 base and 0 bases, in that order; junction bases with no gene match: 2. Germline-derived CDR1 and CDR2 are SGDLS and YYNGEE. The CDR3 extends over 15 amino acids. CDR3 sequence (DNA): TGTGCCAGCAGCGTATCTAGCGGGTACCAAGAGACCCAGTACTTC. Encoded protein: CASSVSSGYQETQYF.

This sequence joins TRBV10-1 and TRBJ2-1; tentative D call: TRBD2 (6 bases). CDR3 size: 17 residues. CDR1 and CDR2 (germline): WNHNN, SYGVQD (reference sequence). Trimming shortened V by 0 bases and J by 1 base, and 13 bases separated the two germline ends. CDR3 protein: CASSESVSGQSYNEQFF. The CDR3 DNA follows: TGCGCCAGCAGTGAGTCGGTTAGCGGCCAATCCTACAATGAGCAGTTCTTC.

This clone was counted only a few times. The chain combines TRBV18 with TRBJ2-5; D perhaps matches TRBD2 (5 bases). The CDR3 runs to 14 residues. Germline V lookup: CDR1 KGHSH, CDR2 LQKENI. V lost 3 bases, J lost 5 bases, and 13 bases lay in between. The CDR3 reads CASSPLNGGETQYF. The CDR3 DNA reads TGTGCCAGCTCACCCCTAAACGGCGGGGAGACCCAGTACTTC.

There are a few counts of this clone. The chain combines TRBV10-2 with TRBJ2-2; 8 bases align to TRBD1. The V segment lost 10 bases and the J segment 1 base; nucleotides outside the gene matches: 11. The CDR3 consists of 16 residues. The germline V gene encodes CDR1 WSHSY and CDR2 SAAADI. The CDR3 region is CATLQHGTGNTGELFF. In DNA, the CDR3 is TGCGCCACCCTACAGCACGGGACAGGGAACACCGGGGAGCTGTTTTTT.

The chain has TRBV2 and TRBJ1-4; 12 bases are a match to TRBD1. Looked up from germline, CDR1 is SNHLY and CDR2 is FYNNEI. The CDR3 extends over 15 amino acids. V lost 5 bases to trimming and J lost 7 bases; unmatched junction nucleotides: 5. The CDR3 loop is CASSWGQGAGEKLFF. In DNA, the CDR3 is TGTGCCAGCAGTTGGGGACAGGGGGCGGGTGAAAAACTGTTTTTT.

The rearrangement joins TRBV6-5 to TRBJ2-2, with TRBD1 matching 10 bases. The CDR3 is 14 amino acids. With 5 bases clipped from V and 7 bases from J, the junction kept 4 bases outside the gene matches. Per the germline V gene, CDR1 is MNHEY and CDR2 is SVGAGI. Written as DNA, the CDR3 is TGTGCCAGCAGTAGGGACAGGGGAGTCGGGGAGCTGTTTTTT. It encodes CASSRDRGVGELFF.

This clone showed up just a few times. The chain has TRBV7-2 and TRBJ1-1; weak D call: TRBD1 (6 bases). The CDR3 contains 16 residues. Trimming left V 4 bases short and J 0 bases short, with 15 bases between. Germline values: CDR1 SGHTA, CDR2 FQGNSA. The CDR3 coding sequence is TGTGCCAGCAGCTCCACAGGGAAGGGGGTGAACACTGAAGCTTTCTTT. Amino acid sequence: CASSSTGKGVNTEAFF. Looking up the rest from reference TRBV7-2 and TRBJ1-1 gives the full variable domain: GAGVSQSPSNKVTEKGKDVELRCDPISGHTALYWYRQSLGQGLEFLIYFQGNSAPDKSGLPSDRFSAERTGGSVSTLTIQRTQQEDSAVYLCASSSTGKGVNTEAFFGQGTRLTVV.

The CDR3 nucleotides read TGTGCCAGCAGGGCGGCTCGAGCCTCCTACGAGCAGTACTTC. Protein product: CASRAARASYEQYF. The chain uses TRBV6-5 and TRBJ2-7; D unresolved. Germline V CDR1 and CDR2: MNHEY, SVGAGI. The CDR3 extends over 14 amino acids. The ends were cut back, 6 bases at V and 0 bases at J, with 12 bases in the middle.

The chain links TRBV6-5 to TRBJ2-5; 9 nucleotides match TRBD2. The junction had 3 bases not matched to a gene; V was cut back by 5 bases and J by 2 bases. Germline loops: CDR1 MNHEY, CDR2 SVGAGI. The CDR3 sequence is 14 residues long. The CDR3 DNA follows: TGTGCCAGCAGTGGCGGGAGGGTACAAGAGACCCAGTACTTC. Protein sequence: CASSGGRVQETQYF.

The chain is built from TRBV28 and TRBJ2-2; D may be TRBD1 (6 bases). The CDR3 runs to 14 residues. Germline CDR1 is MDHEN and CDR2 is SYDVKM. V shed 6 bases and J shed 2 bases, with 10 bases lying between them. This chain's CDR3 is CASSPGVNTGELFF. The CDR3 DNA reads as TGTGCCAGCAGCCCAGGGGTAAACACCGGGGAGCTGTTTTTT.

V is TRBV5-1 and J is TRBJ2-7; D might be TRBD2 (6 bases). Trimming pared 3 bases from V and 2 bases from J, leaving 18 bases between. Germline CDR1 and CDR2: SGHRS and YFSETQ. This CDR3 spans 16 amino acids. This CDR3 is CASSSQTAGGTYEQYF. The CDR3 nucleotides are TGCGCCAGCAGCTCTCAGACGGCGGGCGGGACCTACGAGCAGTACTTC.

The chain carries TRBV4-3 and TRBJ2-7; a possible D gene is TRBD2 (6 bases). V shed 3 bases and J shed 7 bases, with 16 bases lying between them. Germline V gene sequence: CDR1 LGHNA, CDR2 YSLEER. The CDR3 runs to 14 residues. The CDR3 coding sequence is TGCGCCAGCAGCCATGATTACCAAGGGAGGGAGCAGTACTTC. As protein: CASSHDYQGREQYF.

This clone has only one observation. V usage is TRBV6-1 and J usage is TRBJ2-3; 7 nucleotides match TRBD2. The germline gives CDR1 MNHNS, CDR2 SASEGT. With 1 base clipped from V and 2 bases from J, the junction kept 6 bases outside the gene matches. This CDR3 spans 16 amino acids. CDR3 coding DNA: TGTGCCAGCAGTGAAGGGGCAGCGGGGCTCACAGATACGCAGTATTTT. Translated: CASSEGAAGLTDTQYF.